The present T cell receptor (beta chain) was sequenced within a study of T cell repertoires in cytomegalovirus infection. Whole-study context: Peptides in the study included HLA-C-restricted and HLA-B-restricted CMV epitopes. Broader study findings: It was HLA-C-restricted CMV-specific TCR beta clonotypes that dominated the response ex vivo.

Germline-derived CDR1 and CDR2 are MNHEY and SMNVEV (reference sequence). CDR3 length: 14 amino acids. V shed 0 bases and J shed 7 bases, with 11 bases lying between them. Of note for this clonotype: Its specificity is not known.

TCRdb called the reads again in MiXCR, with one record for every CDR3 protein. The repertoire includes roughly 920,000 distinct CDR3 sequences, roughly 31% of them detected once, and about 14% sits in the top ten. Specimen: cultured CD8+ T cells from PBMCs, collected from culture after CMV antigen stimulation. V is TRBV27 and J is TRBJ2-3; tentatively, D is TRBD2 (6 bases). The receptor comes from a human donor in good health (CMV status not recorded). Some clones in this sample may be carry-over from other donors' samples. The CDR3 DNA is TGTGCCAGCAGTTTATCGTCGGGGGTTAATACGCAGTATTTT. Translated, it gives CASSLSSGVNTQYF.